The clone carrying this T cell receptor beta chain has just a few counts. Study processing details: Amplification of reference gene primers provided the estimated nucleated cell counts. The table came from immunoSEQ multiplex PCR; TCRdb's copy has only in-frame clones and leaves some out. V, J and clone size were drawn from that table, and D and trimming were deduced from the DNA. The data contain about 150,000 clones, 84% of them seen just once; the ten biggest clones take up about 6.8%. The sample is drawn from a study of blood T cell repertoires in COVID-19. About the research overall: Samples representing acute and convalescent COVID-19 were sourced from the United States, Italy and Spain. Nucleic acid was either cDNA or gDNA, and it came from T cells, B-cell-depleted T cells, or PBMCs.

V lost 5 bases and J lost 2, with 6 bases in between. CDR1 is LGHDT and CDR2 is YNNKEL in the germline V gene (reference sequence). This CDR3 has 13 amino acids. This sequence was found in a woman between 50 and 59 years old in a cohort sampled during active or convalescent COVID-19. The sample consisted of peripheral blood. V usage is TRBV3-1 (or the pseudogene TRBV3-2) and J usage is TRBJ2-2, with D hard to call. CDR3 nucleotides: TGTGCCAGCAGCGCACATAACACCGGGGAGCTGTTTTTT. Translation gives CASSAHNTGELFF.